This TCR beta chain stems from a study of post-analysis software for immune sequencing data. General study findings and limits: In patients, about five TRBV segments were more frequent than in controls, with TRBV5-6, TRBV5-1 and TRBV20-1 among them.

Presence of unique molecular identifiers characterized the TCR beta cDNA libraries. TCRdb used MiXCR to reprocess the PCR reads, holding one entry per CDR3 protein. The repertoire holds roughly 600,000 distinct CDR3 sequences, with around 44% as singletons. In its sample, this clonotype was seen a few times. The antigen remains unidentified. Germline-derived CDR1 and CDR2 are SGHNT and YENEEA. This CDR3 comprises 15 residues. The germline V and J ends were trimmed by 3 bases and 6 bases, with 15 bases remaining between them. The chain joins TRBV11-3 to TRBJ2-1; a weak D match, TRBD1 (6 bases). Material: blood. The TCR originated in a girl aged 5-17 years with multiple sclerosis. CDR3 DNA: TGTGCCAGCAGCTTTGGGACACGAACTAGCAATGAGCAGTTCTTC. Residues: CASSFGTRTSNEQFF.